There are a few counts of the clone carrying this T cell receptor beta chain. This specimen comes from a study of blood T cell repertoires in COVID-19. Data came from immunoSEQ multiplex PCR; TCRdb stores just in-frame clones and leaves some out. Among about 170,000 clones listed, roughly 88% were seen once. Specimen: peripheral blood. This TCR derives from a man in his 60s who had recovered from COVID-19.

The CDR3 DNA follows: TGTGCCAGCAGCCAAGGGGGCGGTGAAAAACTGTTTTTT. Translation: CASSQGGGEKLFF. This chain links TRBV9 with TRBJ1-4, with TRBD1 matching over 7 bases. V shed 4 bases, J shed 7 bases, and the junction held 4 bases outside the gene matches. CDR1 is SGDLS and CDR2 is YYNGEE in the germline V gene. The CDR3 covers 13 residues.